This record looks at one T cell receptor beta chain sequence and its context. As handled by the study authors: Amplification of reference gene primers was used by the study to estimate nucleated cell counts. Clones were sequenced by immunoSEQ multiplex PCR, and TCRdb holds only the in-frame ones, with some missing. The DNA was the basis for D and trimming; V, J and clone size are from that table. The sample holds about 220,000 clones, 86% seen once. This entry is derived from a study of blood T cell repertoires in COVID-19. In the study overall: Samples representing acute and convalescent COVID-19 were sourced from the United States, Italy and Spain.

Cohorts were determined from participant-reported clinical history. Specimen: PBMCs or T cells enriched from blood (not recorded which). The TCR comes from a woman aged 35 to 49 with acute COVID-19.

DNA of the CDR3: TGTGCCAGCAGCTTAGCATCGGGAGACCCTGAAGCTTTCTTT. Protein sequence: CASSLASGDPEAFF. This rearrangement joins TRBV7-6 to TRBJ1-1, with D unclear. Germline CDR1 SGHVS, CDR2 FNYEAQ. The length of the CDR3 is 14 residues. V lost 0 bases and J 6 bases, leaving 11 bases between the germline ends.